What follows are 5 T cell receptor beta chains derived from one specimen sequenced in a study of regulatory T cells in long-lasting Graves disease. Assembly of TCR beta libraries relied on iRepertoire HTBI primers together with Arm-PCR of CDR3 regions. TCRdb recomputed calls from the multiplex PCR reads with MiXCR, one row per CDR3 protein. The top ten clones hold 45% to 70% of a sample with about 300,000 distinct CDR3 sequences, 22% of them seen once. Time point of the sample: persistent/refractory GD, antithyroid drugs over 5 years with positive TRAb. PBMC-extracted RNA yielded the TCR library. The material was peripheral blood mononuclear cells (PBMCs), obtained when the disease was refractory, from a patient treated with antithyroid drugs. These receptors were taken from a female donor with Graves disease.

This clonotype was seen a few times. V is TRBV29-1 and J is TRBJ2-7; D is possibly TRBD2 (6 bases). Trimming cost V 1 base and J 3 bases, with 10 bases left between them. This CDR3 is built from 13 residues. Germline CDR1 and CDR2: SQVTM and ANQGSEA. The CDR3 nucleotides are TGCAGCGTTGAAGTTGGGGACTTCTACGAGCAGTACTTC. As protein: CSVEVGDFYEQYF.

The J gene is TRBJ2-7, the V gene TRBV7-2; D remains unclear. The V gene lost 5 bases and the J gene lost 6 bases, with 20 bases spanning the gap. The germline V gene has CDR1 SGHTA and CDR2 FQGNSA. The CDR3 length is 15 residues. Here the CDR3 DNA reads TGTGCCAGCAGCGTCCCGGGCCTGAGGTTGGCCGAGCAGTACTTC. It translates to CASSVPGLRLAEQYF. Together with reference TRBV7-2 and TRBJ2-7, the CDR3 gives the full variable domain: GAGVSQSPSNKVTEKGKDVELRCDPISGHTALYWYRQSLGQGLEFLIYFQGNSAPDKSGLPSDRFSAERTGGSVSTLTIQRTQQEDSAVYLCASSVPGLRLAEQYFGPGTRLTVT.

This clonotype was seen only a few times. The chain couples TRBV10-3 to TRBJ2-1, with TRBD2 matching over 10 bases. The CDR3 is 16 residues long. Germline V gives CDR1 ENHRY, CDR2 SYGVKD. Unmatched junction bases numbered 13, after V lost 10 bases and J lost 4 bases. Here the CDR3 reads CATAPAGTSAYNEQFF. The CDR3 coding sequence is TGTGCCACCGCCCCAGCTGGGACTAGCGCGTACAATGAGCAGTTCTTC.

In its sample, this clonotype was seen a few times. The chain has TRBV4-2 and TRBJ1-5; D gene unclear. V was pared by 1 base and J by 7 bases, with 8 bases between. Germline-derived CDR1 and CDR2 are LGHNA and YNFKEQ. This CDR3 has 13 residues. The CDR3 DNA is TGTGCCAGCAGCCAAGTTGGTTTACAGCCCCAGCATTTT. This translates into CASSQVGLQPQHF.

This chain joins TRBV10-2 and TRBJ2-2, with 7 bases aligning to TRBD1. Germline CDR1 is WSHSY and CDR2 is SAAADI. This CDR3 has 14 amino acids. V shed 10 bases, J shed 6 bases, and the junction held 11 bases outside the gene matches. CDR3 DNA: TGCGCCACCCACAGGGGTGGTCGGGCCGGGGAGCTGTTTTTT. Translation gives CATHRGGRAGELFF.